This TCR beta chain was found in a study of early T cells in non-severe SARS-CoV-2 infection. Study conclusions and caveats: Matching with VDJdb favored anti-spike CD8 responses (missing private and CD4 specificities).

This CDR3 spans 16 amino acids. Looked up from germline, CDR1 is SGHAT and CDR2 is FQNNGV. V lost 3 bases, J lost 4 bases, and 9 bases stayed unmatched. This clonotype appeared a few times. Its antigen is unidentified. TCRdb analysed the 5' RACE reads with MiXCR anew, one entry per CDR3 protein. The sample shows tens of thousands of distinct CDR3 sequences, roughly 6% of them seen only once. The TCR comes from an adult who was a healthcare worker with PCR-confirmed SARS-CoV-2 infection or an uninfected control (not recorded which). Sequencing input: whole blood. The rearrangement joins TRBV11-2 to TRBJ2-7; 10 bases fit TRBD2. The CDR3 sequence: CASSLAVAGGAYEQYF. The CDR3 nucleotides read TGTGCCAGCAGCTTGGCGGTAGCGGGAGGAGCATACGAGCAGTACTTC.